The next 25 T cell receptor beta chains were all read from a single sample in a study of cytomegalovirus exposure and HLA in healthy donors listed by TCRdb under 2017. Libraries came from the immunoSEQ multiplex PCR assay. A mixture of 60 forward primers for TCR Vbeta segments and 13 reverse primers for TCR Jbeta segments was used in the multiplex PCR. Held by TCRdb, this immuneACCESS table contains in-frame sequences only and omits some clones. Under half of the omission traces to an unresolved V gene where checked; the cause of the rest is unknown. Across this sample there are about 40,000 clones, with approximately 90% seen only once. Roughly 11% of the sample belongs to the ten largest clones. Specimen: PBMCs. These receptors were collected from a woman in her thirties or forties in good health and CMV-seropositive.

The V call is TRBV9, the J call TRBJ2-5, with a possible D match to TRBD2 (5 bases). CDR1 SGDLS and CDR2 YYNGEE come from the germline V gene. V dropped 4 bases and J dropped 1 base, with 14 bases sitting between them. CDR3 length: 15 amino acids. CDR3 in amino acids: CASSLAPSGQETQYF. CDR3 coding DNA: TGTGCCAGCAGCCTAGCCCCCAGCGGCCAAGAGACCCAGTACTTC.

CDR3 bases: TGTGCCAGCAGCTTAAACAGGGATCAGCCCCAGCATTTT. This sequence encodes CASSLNRDQPQHF. The rearrangement links TRBV7-2 to TRBJ1-5; D perhaps matches TRBD1 (6 bases). This CDR3 region has 13 residues. With 2 bases removed from V and 5 bases from J, the gap between germline ends came to 7 bases. CDR1 SGHTA and CDR2 FQGNSA come from the germline V gene.

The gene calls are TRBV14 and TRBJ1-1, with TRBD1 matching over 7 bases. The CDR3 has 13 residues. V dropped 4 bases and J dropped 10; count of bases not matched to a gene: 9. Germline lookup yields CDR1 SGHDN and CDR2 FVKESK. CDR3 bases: TGTGCCAGCAGCCCGACGGACAGGCGCGGAGCTTTCTTT. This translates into CASSPTDRRGAFF.

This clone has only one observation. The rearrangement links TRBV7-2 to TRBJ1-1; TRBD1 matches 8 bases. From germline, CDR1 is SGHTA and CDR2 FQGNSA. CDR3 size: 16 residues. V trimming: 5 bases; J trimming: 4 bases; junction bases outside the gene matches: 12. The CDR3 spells CASSPDRARAATEAFF. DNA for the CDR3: TGTGCCAGCAGCCCGGACAGGGCCAGGGCGGCCACTGAAGCTTTCTTT.

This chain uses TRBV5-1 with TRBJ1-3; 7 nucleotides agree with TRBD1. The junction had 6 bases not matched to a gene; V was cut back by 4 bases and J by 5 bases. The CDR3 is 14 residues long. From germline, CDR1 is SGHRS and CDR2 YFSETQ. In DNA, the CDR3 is TGCGCCAGCAGCCAGGGGACAGACAGAAACACCATATATTTT. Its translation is CASSQGTDRNTIYF.

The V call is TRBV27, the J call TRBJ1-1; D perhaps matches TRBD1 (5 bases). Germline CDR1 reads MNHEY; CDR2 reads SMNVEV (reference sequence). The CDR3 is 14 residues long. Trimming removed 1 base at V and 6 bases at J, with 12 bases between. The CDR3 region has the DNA TGTGCCAGCAGTTTATGGGGAGGGGACGCTGAAGCTTTCTTT. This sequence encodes CASSLWGGDAEAFF.

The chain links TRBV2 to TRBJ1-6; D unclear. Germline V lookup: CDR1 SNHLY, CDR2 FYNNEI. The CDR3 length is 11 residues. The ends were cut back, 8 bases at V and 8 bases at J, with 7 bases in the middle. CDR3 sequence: CASSSDSPLHF. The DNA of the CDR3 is TGTGCCAGCTCTAGCGATTCACCCCTCCACTTT.

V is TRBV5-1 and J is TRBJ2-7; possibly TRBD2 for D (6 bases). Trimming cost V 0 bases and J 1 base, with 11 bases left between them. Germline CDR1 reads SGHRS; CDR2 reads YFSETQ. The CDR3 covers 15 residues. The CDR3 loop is CASSLGGTVSYEQYF. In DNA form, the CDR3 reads TGCGCCAGCAGCTTGGGAGGGACTGTGTCCTACGAGCAGTACTTC.

CDR3 nucleotide sequence: TGCGCCAGCAGCTTCGGGACAGAAAATGAAAAACTGTTTTTT. It yields the protein CASSFGTENEKLFF. The V call is TRBV5-1, the J call TRBJ1-4; 7 bases match TRBD1. The CDR3 consists of 14 residues. V was pared by 2 bases and J by 5 bases, with 3 bases of the junction left unmatched. Germline V CDR1 and CDR2: SGHRS, YFSETQ. The full variable domain, with the rest looked up from reference TRBV5-1 and TRBJ1-4, is KAGVTQTPRYLIKTRGQQVTLSCSPISGHRSVSWYQQTPGQGLQFLFEYFSETQRNKGNFPGRFSGRQFSNSRSEMNVSTLELGDSALYLCASSFGTENEKLFFGSGTQLSVL.

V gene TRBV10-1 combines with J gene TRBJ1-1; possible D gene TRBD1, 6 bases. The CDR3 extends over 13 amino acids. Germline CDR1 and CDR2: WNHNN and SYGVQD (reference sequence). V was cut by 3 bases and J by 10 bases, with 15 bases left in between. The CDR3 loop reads CASSEAGADSAFF. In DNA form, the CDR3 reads TGCGCCAGCAGTGAAGCAGGGGCCGATTCAGCTTTCTTT.

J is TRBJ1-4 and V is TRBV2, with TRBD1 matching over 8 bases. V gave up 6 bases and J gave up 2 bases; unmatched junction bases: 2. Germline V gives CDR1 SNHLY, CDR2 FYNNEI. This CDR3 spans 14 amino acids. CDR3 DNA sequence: TGTGCCAGCAGGGACAGGGTGACTAATGAAAAACTGTTTTTT. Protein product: CASRDRVTNEKLFF.

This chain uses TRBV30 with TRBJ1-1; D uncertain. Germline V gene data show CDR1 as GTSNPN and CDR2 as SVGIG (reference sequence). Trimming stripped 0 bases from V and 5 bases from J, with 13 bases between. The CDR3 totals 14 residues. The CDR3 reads CAWSVPGIGTEAFF. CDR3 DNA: TGTGCCTGGAGTGTACCGGGAATAGGGACTGAAGCTTTCTTT.

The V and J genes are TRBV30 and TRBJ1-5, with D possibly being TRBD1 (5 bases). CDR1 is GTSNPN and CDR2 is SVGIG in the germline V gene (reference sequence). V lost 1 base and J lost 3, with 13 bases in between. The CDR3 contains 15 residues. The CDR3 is CAWSASTASNQPQHF. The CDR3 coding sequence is TGTGCCTGGAGTGCGTCGACAGCTTCCAATCAGCCCCAGCATTTT.

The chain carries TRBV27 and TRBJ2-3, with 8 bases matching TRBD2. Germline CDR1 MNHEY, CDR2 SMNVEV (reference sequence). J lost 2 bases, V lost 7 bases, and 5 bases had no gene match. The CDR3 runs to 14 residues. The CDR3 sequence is CASKLAGHTDTQYF. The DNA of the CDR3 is TGTGCCAGCAAGCTAGCGGGCCACACAGATACGCAGTATTTT.

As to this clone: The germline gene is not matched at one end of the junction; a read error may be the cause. The CDR3 loop reads CASSAAGGKQPQHF. The CDR3 DNA sequence: TGTGCCAGCAGTGCAGCAGGGGGCAAACAGCCCCAGCATTTT. The rearrangement uses TRBV6-1 and TRBJ1-5; 8 bases align to TRBD1. Germline V lookup: CDR1 MNHNS, CDR2 SASEGT. The length of the CDR3 is 14 residues.

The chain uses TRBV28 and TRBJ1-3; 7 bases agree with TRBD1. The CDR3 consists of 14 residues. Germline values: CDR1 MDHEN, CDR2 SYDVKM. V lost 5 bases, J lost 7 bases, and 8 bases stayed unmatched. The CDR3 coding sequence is TGTGCCAGCAGTGCTCCGGGACAGAGGAACACCATATATTTT. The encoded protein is CASSAPGQRNTIYF.

The CDR3 DNA reads TGTGCCAGCTCACCCGCTCCTAACAGGGGCCAGCGGGGCTACACCTTC. Its protein is CASSPAPNRGQRGYTF. The chain employs TRBV18 and TRBJ1-2, with 7 bases identical to TRBD1. Germline loops: CDR1 KGHSH, CDR2 LQKENI. The V segment lost 3 bases and the J segment 8 bases; nucleotides outside the gene matches: 15. CDR3 length: 16 amino acids.

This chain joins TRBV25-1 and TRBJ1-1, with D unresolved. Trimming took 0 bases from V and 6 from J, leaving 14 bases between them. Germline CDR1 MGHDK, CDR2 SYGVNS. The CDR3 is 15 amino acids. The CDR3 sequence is CASSEYQALYPEAFF. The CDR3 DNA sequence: TGTGCCAGCAGTGAATATCAGGCCCTATACCCTGAAGCTTTCTTT.

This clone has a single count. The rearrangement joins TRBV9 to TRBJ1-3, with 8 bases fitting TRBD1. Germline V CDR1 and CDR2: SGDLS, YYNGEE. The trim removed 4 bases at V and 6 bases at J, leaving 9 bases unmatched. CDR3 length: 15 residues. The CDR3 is CASSLGQGWQNTIYF. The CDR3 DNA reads TGTGCCAGCAGCCTTGGACAGGGTTGGCAAAACACCATATATTTT.

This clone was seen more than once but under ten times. The CDR3 protein is CASSQIRLTGSEAFF. The CDR3, as DNA: TGTGCCAGCAGCCAAATCAGACTAACAGGGAGTGAAGCTTTCTTT. The chain couples TRBV14 to TRBJ1-1; D might be TRBD1 (6 bases). This CDR3 spans 15 amino acids. The germline gives CDR1 SGHDN, CDR2 FVKESK. V lost 2 bases and J 7 bases, leaving 17 bases between the germline ends.

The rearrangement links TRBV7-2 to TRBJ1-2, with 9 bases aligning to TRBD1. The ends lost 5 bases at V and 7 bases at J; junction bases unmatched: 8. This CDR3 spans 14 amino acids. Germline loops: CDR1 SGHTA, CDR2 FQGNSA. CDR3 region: CASSPGQGRGGYTF. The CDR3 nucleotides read TGTGCCAGCAGCCCAGGACAGGGGAGGGGTGGCTACACCTTC.

The CDR3 nucleotides are TGTGCCAGCAGCCCCAGACAGGGTCTCAACGAGCAGTACTTC. Amino acids: CASSPRQGLNEQYF. The V call is TRBV5-4, the J call TRBJ2-7, with 7 bases lining up with TRBD1. The CDR3 spans 14 residues. CDR1 is SGHNT and CDR2 is YYREEE in the germline V gene (reference sequence). V dropped 4 bases and J dropped 5; count of bases not matched to a gene: 9. Variable domain in full (rest from reference TRBV5-4 and TRBJ2-7): ETGVTQSPTHLIKTRGQQVTLRCSSQSGHNTVSWYQQALGQGPQFIFQYYREEENGRGNFPPRFSGLQFPNYSSELNVNALELDDSALYLCASSPRQGLNEQYFGPGTRLTVT.

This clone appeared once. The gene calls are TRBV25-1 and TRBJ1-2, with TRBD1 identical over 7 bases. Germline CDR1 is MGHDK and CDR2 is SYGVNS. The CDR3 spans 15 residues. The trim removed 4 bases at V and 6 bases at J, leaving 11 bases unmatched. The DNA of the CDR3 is TGTGCCAGCAGTGCCGACAGGGCCTCTCTGAATGGCTACACCTTC. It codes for CASSADRASLNGYTF.

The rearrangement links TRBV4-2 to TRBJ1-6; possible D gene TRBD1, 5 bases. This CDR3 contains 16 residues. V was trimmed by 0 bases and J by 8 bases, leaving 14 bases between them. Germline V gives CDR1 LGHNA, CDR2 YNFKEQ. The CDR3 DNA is TGTGCCAGCAGCCAAGAGGGGGGGAGGGTTGATTCACCCCTCCACTTT. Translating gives CASSQEGGRVDSPLHF.

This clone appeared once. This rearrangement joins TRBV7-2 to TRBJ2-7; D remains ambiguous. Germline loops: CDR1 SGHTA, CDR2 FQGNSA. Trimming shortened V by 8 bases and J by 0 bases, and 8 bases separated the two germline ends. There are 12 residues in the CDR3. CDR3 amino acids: CASGELSYEQYF. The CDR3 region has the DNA TGTGCCAGCGGAGAACTCTCCTACGAGCAGTACTTC.